Presented here are 30 T cell receptor beta chains from one specimen sequenced in a study of blood T cell repertoires in COVID-19. Repertoires were generated with immunoSEQ multiplex PCR, while TCRdb's copy carries only in-frame clones and drops some. The table has roughly 380,000 clones, about 89% seen once. Sequenced input: PBMCs or T cells enriched from blood (not recorded which). All receptors come from a man younger than 45 who had recovered from COVID-19.

This sequence joins TRBV30 and TRBJ2-3; D is perhaps TRBD1 (8 bases). Germline lookup yields CDR1 GTSNPN and CDR2 SVGIG (reference sequence). V shed 3 bases and J shed 6 bases, with 16 bases lying between them. CDR3 length: 14 amino acids. The CDR3 loop is CAWRYRGRVDTQYF. CDR3 bases: TGTGCCTGGAGGTACAGGGGGAGGGTGGATACGCAGTATTTT.

The chain links TRBV7-9 to TRBJ2-1, with TRBD2 matching 7 bases. Germline assignment: CDR1 SEHNR and CDR2 FQNEAQ (reference sequence). The CDR3 is made up of 14 amino acids. Unmatched junction bases numbered 7, after V lost 7 bases and J lost 4 bases. This CDR3 is CASIQTGGYNEQFF. CDR3 bases: TGTGCCAGCATTCAAACGGGGGGATACAATGAGCAGTTCTTC.

The V and J genes are TRBV18 and TRBJ2-3; tentatively, D is TRBD2 (6 bases). The CDR3 has 15 residues. The germline V and J ends were trimmed by 2 bases and 6 bases, with 15 bases remaining between them. The V gene's germline CDR1 is KGHSH and CDR2 LQKENI. DNA of the CDR3: TGTGCCAGCTCACCAACCCCAGCGGGTGAGGATACGCAGTATTTT. This sequence encodes CASSPTPAGEDTQYF.

This chain uses TRBV5-6 with TRBJ2-7; D not resolved. V was shortened by 1 base and J by 0 bases, with 5 bases between the two germline ends. The CDR3 is 13 residues long. Germline CDR1 SGHDT, CDR2 YYEEEE. This CDR3 reads CASSLLSSYEQYF. The CDR3 bases are TGTGCCAGCAGCTTGCTCAGCTCCTACGAGCAGTACTTC. Full variable domain (rest looked up from reference TRBV5-6 and TRBJ2-7): DAGVTQSPTHLIKTRGQQVTLRCSPKSGHDTVSWYQQALGQGPQFIFQYYEEEERQRGNFPDRFSGHQFPNYSSELNVNALLLGDSALYLCASSLLSSYEQYFGPGTRLTVT.

The chain has TRBV6-1 and TRBJ2-1, with D perhaps matching TRBD2 (5 bases). Germline V gives CDR1 MNHNS, CDR2 SASEGT. This CDR3 comprises 12 residues. The germline V and J ends were trimmed by 2 bases and 12 bases, with 11 bases remaining between them. The CDR3 coding sequence is TGTGCCAGCAGTGAAAGGGAGCTACCGCAGTTCTTC. It specifies CASSERELPQFF.

V is TRBV27 and J is TRBJ2-1, with 15 bases lining up with TRBD2. The V gene end was trimmed by 6 bases and the J gene end by 9 bases; junction bases not matched to a gene: 6. This CDR3 has 15 residues. CDR1 MNHEY and CDR2 SMNVEV come from the germline V gene (reference sequence). DNA of the CDR3: TGTGCCAGCAGCCCCGGGACTAGCGGGGGGAGTGAGCAGTTCTTC. Translated, it gives CASSPGTSGGSEQFF.

The rearrangement joins TRBV29-1 to TRBJ2-7, with a possible D match to TRBD1 (6 bases). The germline gives CDR1 SQVTM, CDR2 ANQGSEA. The CDR3 is 13 residues long. V was shortened by 6 bases and J by 0 bases, with 12 bases between the two germline ends. This chain's CDR3 is CSVQRGISYEQYF. In nucleotides, the CDR3 is TGCAGCGTCCAAAGGGGGATCTCCTACGAGCAGTACTTC.

The chain carries TRBV19 and TRBJ1-6, with a tentative D call TRBD1 (6 bases). Trimming pared 2 bases from V and 6 bases from J, leaving 11 bases between. CDR1 and CDR2 (germline): LNHDA, SQIVND (reference sequence). The CDR3 length is 15 residues. CDR3 sequence reads: CASSILPRGNSPLHF. As DNA, the CDR3 is TGTGCCAGTAGTATACTTCCCAGGGGTAATTCACCCCTCCACTTT.

Notes on this clone: In the same sample, other DNA sequences code for this CDR3. This sequence joins TRBV9 and TRBJ1-6; 7 nucleotides agree with TRBD1. The germline V gene has CDR1 SGDLS and CDR2 YYNGEE. J gave up 5 bases and V 0 bases, and 2 bases lay outside the gene matches. This CDR3 has 15 residues. The CDR3 coding sequence is TGTGCCAGCAGCGTAGGAGGGACAGATAATTCACCCCTCCACTTT. Residues: CASSVGGTDNSPLHF.

This chain links TRBV6-4 with TRBJ1-6; D remains unclear. Per germline, CDR1 MRHNA and CDR2 SNTAGT. This CDR3 has 15 residues. V lost 5 bases, J lost 0 bases, and 8 bases lay in between. CDR3 nucleotides: TGTGCCAGCAGTAATAGGAGCTCCTATAATTCACCCCTCCACTTT. Protein sequence: CASSNRSSYNSPLHF.

This rearrangement joins TRBV5-1 to TRBJ2-3; no clear D gene. This CDR3 spans 18 amino acids. The germline V and J ends were trimmed by 0 bases and 0 bases, with 17 bases remaining between them. CDR1 SGHRS and CDR2 YFSETQ come from the germline V gene. The CDR3 loop is CASSLGSSALRSTDTQYF. CDR3 coding DNA: TGCGCCAGCAGCTTGGGGTCCTCAGCGCTCCGAAGCACAGATACGCAGTATTTT.

The V gene is TRBV19, the J gene TRBJ1-5; TRBD1 is a possible D gene (5 bases). V gave up 9 bases and J gave up 0 bases, with 12 bases separating them. The V gene's germline CDR1 is LNHDA and CDR2 SQIVND (reference sequence). CDR3 length: 14 residues. CDR3 protein: CASKTGYSNQPQHF. The CDR3 DNA reads as TGTGCCAGCAAAACAGGTTATAGCAATCAGCCCCAGCATTTT. Based on the CDR3 plus reference TRBV19 and TRBJ1-5, the full variable domain is DGGITQSPKYLFRKEGQNVTLSCEQNLNHDAMYWYRQDPGQGLRLIYYSQIVNDFQKGDIAEGYSVSREKKESFPLTVTSAQKNPTAFYLCASKTGYSNQPQHFGDGTRLSIL.

This clone occurred once. The chain employs TRBV4-2 and TRBJ2-1; 7 positions match TRBD1. V dropped 0 bases and J dropped 6; count of bases not matched to a gene: 2. The CDR3 spans 14 residues. Germline V lookup: CDR1 LGHNA, CDR2 YNFKEQ. CDR3 in amino acids: CASSQDGTVNEQFF. CDR3 bases: TGTGCCAGCAGCCAAGATGGGACAGTCAATGAGCAGTTCTTC.

The genes are TRBV7-9 and TRBJ1-2, with TRBD1 identical over 8 bases. The ends lost 0 bases at V and 4 bases at J; junction bases unmatched: 1. This CDR3 is built from 14 residues. Per the germline V gene, CDR1 is SEHNR and CDR2 is FQNEAQ (reference sequence). CDR3: CASSLAGQAYGYTF. The CDR3 DNA reads TGTGCCAGCAGCTTAGCGGGACAGGCCTATGGCTACACCTTC.

The V and J genes are TRBV7-9 and TRBJ1-2; D perhaps matches TRBD1 (6 bases). Trimming stripped 1 base from V and 7 bases from J, with 16 bases between. The germline V gene encodes CDR1 SEHNR and CDR2 FQNEAQ (reference sequence). The CDR3 runs to 15 residues. CDR3 nucleotides: TGTGCCAGCAGCTTAGTTTTGGGGGCGATGACTGGCTACACCTTC. Translated, it gives CASSLVLGAMTGYTF.

The chain couples TRBV3-1 (or the pseudogene TRBV3-2) to TRBJ1-2, with TRBD1 identical over 8 bases. V lost 0 bases, J lost 4 bases, and 7 bases stayed unmatched. This CDR3 is 16 amino acids long. In germline, CDR1 is LGHDT, CDR2 YNNKEL (reference sequence). The CDR3 sequence is CASSQDGRGLGYGYTF. CDR3 DNA sequence: TGTGCCAGCAGCCAAGACGGCAGGGGGCTAGGCTATGGCTACACCTTC.

There are a few counts of this clone. The V gene is TRBV10-3, the J gene TRBJ1-2; TRBD1 might be the D (6 bases). The CDR3 extends over 14 amino acids. CDR1 is ENHRY and CDR2 is SYGVKD in the germline V gene. Trimming stripped 6 bases from V and 0 bases from J, with 11 bases between. The CDR3 DNA reads TGTGCCATCAGCCTACAGGGAGCTAACTATGGCTACACCTTC. This gives the protein CAISLQGANYGYTF.

The gene calls are TRBV7-9 and TRBJ1-3; TRBD1 matches 8 bases. The trim removed 0 bases at V and 1 base at J, leaving 5 bases unmatched. The CDR3 sequence is 17 residues long. Germline CDR1 reads SEHNR; CDR2 reads FQNEAQ (reference sequence). The CDR3 sequence is CASSLASGGGSGNTIYF. In DNA, the CDR3 is TGTGCCAGCAGCTTAGCCTCAGGGGGCGGATCTGGAAACACCATATATTTT.

The V and J genes are TRBV10-3 and TRBJ2-1, with D possibly TRBD2 on 5 matching bases. The CDR3 is 14 residues long. V was shortened by 0 bases and J by 6 bases, with 9 bases between the two germline ends. CDR1 is ENHRY and CDR2 is SYGVKD in the germline V gene. As DNA, the CDR3 is TGTGCCATCAGTGAGTCAAGAGGGATCAATGAGCAGTTCTTC. The encoded protein is CAISESRGINEQFF.

The chain combines TRBV5-6 with TRBJ1-5; 7 bases match TRBD1. CDR1 is SGHDT, CDR2 YYEEEE, per germline. Trimming at V came to 3 bases and at J to 0 bases, leaving 9 bases not matched to a gene. The CDR3 has 17 amino acids. The CDR3 DNA sequence: TGTGCCAGCAGCTACCGGGACAGCATATTTAGCAATCAGCCCCAGCATTTT. The encoded protein is CASSYRDSIFSNQPQHF. Combining the CDR3 with reference TRBV5-6 and TRBJ1-5 gives the whole variable domain DAGVTQSPTHLIKTRGQQVTLRCSPKSGHDTVSWYQQALGQGPQFIFQYYEEEERQRGNFPDRFSGHQFPNYSSELNVNALLLGDSALYLCASSYRDSIFSNQPQHFGDGTRLSIL.

The chain carries TRBV9 and TRBJ2-7, with 8 bases that match TRBD1. The CDR3 length is 15 residues. Trimming at V came to 4 bases and at J to 1 base, leaving 7 bases not matched to a gene. Germline V gives CDR1 SGDLS, CDR2 YYNGEE. The CDR3 spells CASSPRQGMSYEQYF. The CDR3 region has the DNA TGTGCCAGCAGCCCGCGACAGGGGATGTCCTACGAGCAGTACTTC.

J is TRBJ1-4 and V is TRBV4-2, with 10 bases matching TRBD1. Unmatched junction bases numbered 5, after V lost 2 bases and J lost 5 bases. The CDR3 is made up of 16 amino acids. Germline loops: CDR1 LGHNA, CDR2 YNFKEQ. CDR3 sequence (DNA): TGTGCCAGCAGCCAATACCCGGGACAGGGGAATGAAAAACTGTTTTTT. It yields the protein CASSQYPGQGNEKLFF.

The gene calls are TRBV9 and TRBJ1-3; D is undetermined. V gave up 3 bases and J gave up 0 bases, with 13 bases separating them. Germline CDR1 and CDR2: SGDLS and YYNGEE. The CDR3 contains 16 residues. CDR3 loop: CASSASEVYSGNTIYF. CDR3 DNA: TGTGCCAGCAGCGCCTCAGAGGTTTACTCTGGAAACACCATATATTTT.

This sequence joins TRBV30 and TRBJ1-5; TRBD1 aligns across 9 bases. Germline trimming cut 3 bases from V and 7 bases from J; bases unmatched to any gene: 7. CDR3 length equals 14 residues. CDR1 is GTSNPN and CDR2 is SVGIG in the germline V gene (reference sequence). The CDR3 loop reads CAWSNRGLGQPQHF. The CDR3 DNA reads TGTGCCTGGAGCAACAGGGGGCTAGGACAGCCCCAGCATTTT.

This sequence joins TRBV27 and TRBJ1-6; 7 bases fit TRBD1. Germline V gene lookup returns CDR1 MNHEY and CDR2 SMNVEV (reference sequence). There are 17 residues in the CDR3. Losses at the gene ends were 6 bases for V and 0 bases for J; bases not matched to a gene: 8. This chain's CDR3 is CASREFGTDSYNSPLHF. CDR3 coding DNA: TGTGCCAGCAGAGAATTCGGGACAGACTCCTATAATTCACCCCTCCACTTT.

This clone occurred once. The V and J genes are TRBV6-1 and TRBJ1-5; the D is unclear. The V gene lost 2 bases and the J gene lost 0 bases, with 14 bases spanning the gap. CDR1 is MNHNS, CDR2 SASEGT, per germline. This CDR3 has 17 amino acids. In nucleotides, the CDR3 is TGTGCCAGCAGTGAACCGACCGGAGTTTATAGCAATCAGCCCCAGCATTTT. It encodes CASSEPTGVYSNQPQHF.

J is TRBJ2-3 and V is TRBV9; weak D call: TRBD1 (7 bases). The V end lost 4 bases, the J end lost 6 bases, and 12 bases lay between the germline ends. The CDR3 runs to 13 residues. Germline values: CDR1 SGDLS, CDR2 YYNGEE. CDR3 in amino acids: CASSPSGGDTQYF. CDR3 in DNA: TGTGCCAGCAGCCCCTCAGGGGGGGATACGCAGTATTTT.

The CDR3 DNA is TGTGCCAGCAGCCAAGAAAGCGAGAACACTGAAGCTTTCTTT. It yields the protein CASSQESENTEAFF. V usage is TRBV4-2 and J usage is TRBJ1-1, with unresolved D. The V end lost 0 bases, the J end lost 1 base, and 6 bases lay between the germline ends. The CDR3 loop spans 14 amino acids. From germline, CDR1 is LGHNA and CDR2 YNFKEQ.

The gene calls are TRBV19 and TRBJ1-2; D is perhaps TRBD1 (5 bases). V was shortened by 6 bases and J by 1 base, with 18 bases between the two germline ends. CDR1 and CDR2 (germline): LNHDA, SQIVND (reference sequence). This CDR3 has 16 amino acids. The chain's CDR3 is CASSSSLSTVNYGYTF. In DNA, the CDR3 is TGTGCCAGTAGCTCTTCCCTCTCGACAGTTAACTATGGCTACACCTTC. Full variable domain (missing parts from reference TRBV19 and TRBJ1-2): DGGITQSPKYLFRKEGQNVTLSCEQNLNHDAMYWYRQDPGQGLRLIYYSQIVNDFQKGDIAEGYSVSREKKESFPLTVTSAQKNPTAFYLCASSSSLSTVNYGYTFGSGTRLTVV.

The chain combines TRBV2 with TRBJ2-7; the match to TRBD1 covers 9 bases. V shed 5 bases and J 3 bases; nucleotides not matched to a gene: 8. This CDR3 contains 15 residues. In germline, CDR1 is SNHLY, CDR2 FYNNEI. In nucleotides, the CDR3 is TGTGCCAGCAGTCTGGGACAGGGTGGTGGCTACGAGCAGTACTTC. Translated: CASSLGQGGGYEQYF. Full variable domain (remainder filled in from reference TRBV2 and TRBJ2-7): EPEVTQTPSHQVTQMGQEVILRCVPISNHLYFYWYRQILGQKVEFLVSFYNNEISEKSEIFDDQFSVERPDGSNFTLKIRSTKLEDSAMYFCASSLGQGGGYEQYFGPGTRLTVT.